This record covers a single TCR beta chain. Antigen: not known. The sample is drawn from a study of OX40 agonist ivuxolimab in advanced cancers. Only in-frame clones appear in the TCRdb table, and some are missing; sequencing was by immunoSEQ multiplex PCR. The data show about 56,000 clones, over 80% seen once. CDR1 is SGHAT, CDR2 FQNNGV, per germline. This CDR3 comprises 15 residues. The V gene lost 5 bases and the J gene lost 0 bases, with 11 bases spanning the gap. Broader study findings: In the 0.1-3.0 mg/kg groups, partial responders showed among the lowest expansion.

Sequenced material: CD4+ or CD8+ T cells sorted from blood, taken in a trial of the OX40 agonist ivuxolimab. This sequence originates from an adult with an advanced solid tumor such as melanoma, head and neck, liver or kidney cancer. The V gene is TRBV11-2, the J gene TRBJ2-4; the D call may be TRBD1 or TRBD2 (5 bases each). The CDR3 reads CASSDWGLAKNIQYF. DNA of the CDR3: TGTGCCAGCAGCGACTGGGGGTTAGCCAAAAACATTCAGTACTTC. Combining the CDR3 with reference TRBV11-2 and TRBJ2-4 gives the whole variable domain EAGVAQSPRYKIIEKRQSVAFWCNPISGHATLYWYQQILGQGPKLLIQFQNNGVVDDSQLPKDRFSAERLKGVDSTLKIQPAKLEDSAVYLCASSDWGLAKNIQYFGAGTRLSVL.